The rows below give T cell receptor beta chains drawn from one sample of a study of cytomegalovirus exposure and HLA in healthy donors. TCRdb's copy holds only in-frame clones and misses some; the assay was immunoSEQ multiplex PCR. The sample has about 360,000 clones, 70% to 90% seen once. Material: PBMCs. The receptor source for this set is a woman in her late teens or twenties in good health and CMV-seronegative. The conserved cysteine and the conserved F or W are not part of the CDR3 here. A D gene is named only where the DNA matches it firmly.

v_call d_call cdr3_aa
TRBV7-9 TRBD1 ASSSWTGSSYEQY
TRBV7-9 TRBD1 ASRPRTGHNEKLF
TRBV29-1 TRBD2 SAGLGLAGGVYEQY
TRBV25-1 - ASSGAAQDKLSYT
TRBV10-2 - ASGGGTGELF
TRBV28 - ASSTYREWY
TRBV27 - ASSLAGSGNTIY
TRBV7-9 - ASSLQGYTEAF
TRBV19 TRBD1 ASIRTGGSNQPQH
TRBV27 - ASSLWAGNTEAF
TRBV7-9 - ASSEGRTEAF
TRBV11-2 - ASSSDRIYSGANVLT
TRBV9 - ASSVLALLGNEQF
TRBV19 - ASSMLGASHGYT
TRBV5-8 TRBD1 ASSFVPGGSGNQPQH
TRBV19 TRBD1 ASRPPTGPTNYGYT
TRBV28 TRBD1 ASSGGQGDGYT
TRBV2 - ASSLQGFRYEQY
TRBV6-5 TRBD1 ASSSTGDYGYT
TRBV28 TRBD1 ASSGTGKANYGYT
TRBV28 - ATRGAGSSYEQY
TRBV27 TRBD1 ASSLRGQGAGGYT
TRBV18 - ASSPPLGTATNEKLF
TRBV7-2 TRBD1 ASSLAGTGGETQY
TRBV7-6 TRBD1 ASSTGTGRANYGYT
TRBV5-1 - ASSLVNGLNTEAF
TRBV5-6 - ASSLRQLSSYEQY
TRBV30 TRBD1 AWTRQGFNEKLF
TRBV30 - AWSRGAGNTIY
TRBV6-6 - ASSYQGNSPLH
TRBV2 TRBD1 ASIRTGGVNTEAF
TRBV19 - ASMVSASSYNEQF
TRBV28 - ASSAHWSGANVLT
TRBV29-1 - SVASSRSEQF
TRBV28 TRBD1 ASSFVRGLTGELF
TRBV5-4 TRBD1 ASSRDRGYEQY
TRBV19 TRBD2 ASSTPTSGNSYNEQF
TRBV4-1 TRBD1 ASSLQGKNEQF
TRBV4-1 - ASSQGMAGRGRGTEAF
TRBV28 TRBD1 ASSSLDRGLGPTEAF
TRBV27 - ASSLGAGRLF
TRBV28 - ASSHTGWGETQY
TRBV5-4 TRBD2 ASSRGGGYEQY
TRBV7-9 - ASSLFRGVDLNQPQH
TRBV9 TRBD1 ASSGPGQGYTGELF
TRBV7-9 TRBD2 ASSSRTSASQETQY
TRBV27 - ASSFGLPDAEAF
TRBV5-1 TRBD1 ASSSGQGADEAF
TRBV6-1 - ASSERTAYNEQF